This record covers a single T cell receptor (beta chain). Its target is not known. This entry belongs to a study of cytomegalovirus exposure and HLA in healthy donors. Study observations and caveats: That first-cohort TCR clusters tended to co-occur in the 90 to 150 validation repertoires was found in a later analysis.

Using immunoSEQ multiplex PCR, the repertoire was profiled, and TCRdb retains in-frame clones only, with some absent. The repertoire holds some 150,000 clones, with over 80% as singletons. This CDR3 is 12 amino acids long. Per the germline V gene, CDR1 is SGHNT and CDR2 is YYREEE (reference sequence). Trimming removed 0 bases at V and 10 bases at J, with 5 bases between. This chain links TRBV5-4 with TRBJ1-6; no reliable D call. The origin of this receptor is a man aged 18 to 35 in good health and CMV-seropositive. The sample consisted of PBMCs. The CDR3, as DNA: TGTGCCAGCAGCTTGGAGGAGTCACCCCTCCACTTT. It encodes CASSLEESPLHF.